Here is one T cell receptor beta chain with its context. No antigen is known for it. Assay used: immunoSEQ multiplex PCR; TCRdb lists only in-frame clones, some missing. Here the sample spans around 1,100,000 clones, 77% being singletons. This sample stems from a study of shared clonotypes between healthy human individuals. General study results and limits: Richness estimates generally favored naive over memory subsets. Clonotype sharing across four donors was observed for approximately 5% of naive CD4 clonotypes. At large depth, rarefaction still showed sorted-subset sequencing to be incomplete.

There are 16 residues in the CDR3. Unmatched junction bases numbered 8, after V lost 3 bases and J lost 2 bases. CDR1 LGHNA and CDR2 YSLEER come from the germline V gene. The rearrangement joins TRBV4-3 to TRBJ2-3, with 7 bases lining up with TRBD2. This clonotype was sampled from a man aged 18-30 years in good health. Some clones in this sample may be carry-over from other donors' samples. The sample was memory CD4+ T cells from PBMCs. Subset noted: CD45RA-negative fraction. The DNA for the CDR3 is TGCGCCAGCAGCCACCTTCTAGCGGTCCTCACAGATACGCAGTATTTT. Residues: CASSHLLAVLTDTQYF.